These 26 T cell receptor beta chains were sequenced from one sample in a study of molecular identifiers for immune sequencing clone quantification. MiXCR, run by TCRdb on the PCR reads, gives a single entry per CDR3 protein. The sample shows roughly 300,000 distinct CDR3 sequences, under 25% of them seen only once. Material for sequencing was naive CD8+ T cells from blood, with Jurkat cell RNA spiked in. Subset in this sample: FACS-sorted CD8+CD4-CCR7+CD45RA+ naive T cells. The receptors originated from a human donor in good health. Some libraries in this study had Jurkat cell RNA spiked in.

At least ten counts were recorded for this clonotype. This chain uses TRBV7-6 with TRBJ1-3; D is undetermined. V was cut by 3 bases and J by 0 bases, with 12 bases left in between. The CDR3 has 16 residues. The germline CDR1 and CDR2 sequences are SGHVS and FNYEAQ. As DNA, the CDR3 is TGTGCCAGCAGCTTTGGGCAGGCAGACTCTGGAAACACCATATATTTT. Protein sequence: CASSFGQADSGNTIYF.

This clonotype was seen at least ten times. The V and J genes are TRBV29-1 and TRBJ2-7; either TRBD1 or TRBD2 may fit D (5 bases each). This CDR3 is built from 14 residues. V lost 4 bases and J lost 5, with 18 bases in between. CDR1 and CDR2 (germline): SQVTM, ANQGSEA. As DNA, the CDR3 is TGCAGCGTTGCCGGGACCTACCTTAGGGACGAGCAGTACTTC. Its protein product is CSVAGTYLRDEQYF.

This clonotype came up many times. CDR3 bases: TGTGCCAGTGAAGGCACGTCGTACCAAGAGACCCAGTACTTC. Translating gives CASEGTSYQETQYF. The chain employs TRBV6-2 or TRBV6-3 and TRBJ2-5; D gene unclear. V was trimmed by 9 bases and J by 0 bases, leaving 14 bases between them. Germline CDR1 reads MNHEY; CDR2 reads SVGEGT. CDR3 length: 14 amino acids.

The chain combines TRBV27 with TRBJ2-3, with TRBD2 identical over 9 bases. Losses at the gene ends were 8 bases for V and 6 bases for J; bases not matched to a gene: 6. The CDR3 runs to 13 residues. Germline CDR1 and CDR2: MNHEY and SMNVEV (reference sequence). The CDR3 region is CASGSGRRDTQYF. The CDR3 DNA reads TGTGCCAGCGGGAGCGGGAGGAGGGATACGCAGTATTTT.

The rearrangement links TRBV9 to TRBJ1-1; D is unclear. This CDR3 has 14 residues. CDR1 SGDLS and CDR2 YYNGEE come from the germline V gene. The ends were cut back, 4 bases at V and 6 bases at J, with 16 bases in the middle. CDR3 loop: CASSLPDREPEAFF. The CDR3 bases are TGTGCCAGCAGCCTCCCGGACCGGGAGCCTGAAGCTTTCTTT.

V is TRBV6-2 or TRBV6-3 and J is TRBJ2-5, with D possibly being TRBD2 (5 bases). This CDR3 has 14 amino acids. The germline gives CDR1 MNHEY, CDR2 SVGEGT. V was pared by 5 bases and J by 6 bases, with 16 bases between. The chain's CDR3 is CASSPWTSDQTQYF. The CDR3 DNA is TGTGCCAGCAGTCCTTGGACTTCCGACCAGACCCAGTACTTC.

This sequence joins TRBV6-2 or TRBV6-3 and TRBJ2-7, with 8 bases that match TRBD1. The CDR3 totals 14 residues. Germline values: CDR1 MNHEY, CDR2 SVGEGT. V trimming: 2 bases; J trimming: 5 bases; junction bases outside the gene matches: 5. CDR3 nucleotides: TGTGCCAGCAGTTACGGACAGGGTGTTCACGAGCAGTACTTC. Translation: CASSYGQGVHEQYF.

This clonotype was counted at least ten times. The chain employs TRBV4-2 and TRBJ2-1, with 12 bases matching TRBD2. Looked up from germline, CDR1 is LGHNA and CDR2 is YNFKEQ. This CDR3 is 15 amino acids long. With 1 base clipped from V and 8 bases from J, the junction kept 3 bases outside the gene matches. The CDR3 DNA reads TGTGCCAGCAGCCAAGGACTAGCGGGAGCAGATGAGCAGTTCTTC. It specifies CASSQGLAGADEQFF.

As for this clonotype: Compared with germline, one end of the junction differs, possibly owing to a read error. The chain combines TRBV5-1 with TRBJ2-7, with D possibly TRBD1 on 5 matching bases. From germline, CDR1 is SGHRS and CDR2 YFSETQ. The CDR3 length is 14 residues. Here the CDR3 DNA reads TGCGCCAGCAGCTTAGAAGGGGATTACTACGGGCAGTACTTC. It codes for CASSLEGDYYGQYF.

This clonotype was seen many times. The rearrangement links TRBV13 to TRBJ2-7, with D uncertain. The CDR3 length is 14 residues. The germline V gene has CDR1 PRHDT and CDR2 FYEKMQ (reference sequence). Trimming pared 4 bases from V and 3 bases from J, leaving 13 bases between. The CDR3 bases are TGTGCCAGCAGCTCAATGGCCGCGAACTACGAGCAGTACTTC. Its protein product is CASSSMAANYEQYF.

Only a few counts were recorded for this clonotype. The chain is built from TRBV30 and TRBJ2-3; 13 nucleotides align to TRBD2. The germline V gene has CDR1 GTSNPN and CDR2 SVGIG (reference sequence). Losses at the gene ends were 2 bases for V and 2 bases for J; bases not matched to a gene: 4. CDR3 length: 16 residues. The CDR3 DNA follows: TGTGCCTGGAGTACCGGGACTAGCGGGATCACAGATACGCAGTATTTT. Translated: CAWSTGTSGITDTQYF.

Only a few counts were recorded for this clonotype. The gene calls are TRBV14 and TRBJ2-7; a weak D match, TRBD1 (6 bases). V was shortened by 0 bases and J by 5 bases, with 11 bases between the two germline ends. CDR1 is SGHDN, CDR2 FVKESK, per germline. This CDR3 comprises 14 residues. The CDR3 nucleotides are TGTGCCAGCAGCCAAGAACAGGGACACGACGAGCAGTACTTC. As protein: CASSQEQGHDEQYF.

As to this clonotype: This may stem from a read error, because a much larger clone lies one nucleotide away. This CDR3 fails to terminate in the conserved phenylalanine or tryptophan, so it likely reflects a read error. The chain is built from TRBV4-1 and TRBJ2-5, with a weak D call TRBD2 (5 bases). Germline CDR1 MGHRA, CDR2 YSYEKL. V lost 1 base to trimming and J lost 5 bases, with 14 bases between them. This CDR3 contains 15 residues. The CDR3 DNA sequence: TGCGCCAGCAGCCAAGGTCTAGGAGGCTCGGAGACCCAGTACCTC. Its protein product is CASSQGLGGSETQYL.

The CDR3 reads CASVPPGTEAFF. The DNA for the CDR3 is TGTGCCAGCGTCCCCCCGGGTACTGAAGCTTTCTTT. This chain joins TRBV12-3 or TRBV12-4 and TRBJ1-1; D is unresolved. The CDR3 has 12 amino acids. The germline V and J ends were trimmed by 8 bases and 5 bases, with 12 bases remaining between them.

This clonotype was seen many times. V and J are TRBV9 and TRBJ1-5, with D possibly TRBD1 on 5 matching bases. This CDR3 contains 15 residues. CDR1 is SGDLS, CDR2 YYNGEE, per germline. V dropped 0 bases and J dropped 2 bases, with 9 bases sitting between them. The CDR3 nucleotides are TGTGCCAGCAGCGTAGGTTCGGGGCGCAATCAGCCCCAGCATTTT. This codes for CASSVGSGRNQPQHF.

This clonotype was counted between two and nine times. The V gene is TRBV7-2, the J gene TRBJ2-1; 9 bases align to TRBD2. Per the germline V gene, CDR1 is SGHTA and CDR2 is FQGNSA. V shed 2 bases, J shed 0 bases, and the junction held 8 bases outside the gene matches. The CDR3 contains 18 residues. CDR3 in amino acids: CASSLWSSGGSSYNEQFF. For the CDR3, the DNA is TGTGCCAGCAGCTTATGGAGTAGCGGGGGCAGCTCCTACAATGAGCAGTTCTTC.

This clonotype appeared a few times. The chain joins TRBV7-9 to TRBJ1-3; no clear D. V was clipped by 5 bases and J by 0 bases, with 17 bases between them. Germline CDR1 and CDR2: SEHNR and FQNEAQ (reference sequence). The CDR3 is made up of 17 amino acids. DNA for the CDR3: TGTGCCAGCAGCCACACCTCCGACGTCGCCTCTGGAAACACCATATATTTT. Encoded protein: CASSHTSDVASGNTIYF. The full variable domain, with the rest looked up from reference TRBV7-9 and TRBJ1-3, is DTGVSQNPRHKITKRGQNVTFRCDPISEHNRLYWYRQTLGQGPEFLTYFQNEAQLEKSRLLSDRFSAERPKGSFSTLEIQRTEQGDSAMYLCASSHTSDVASGNTIYFGEGSWLTVV.

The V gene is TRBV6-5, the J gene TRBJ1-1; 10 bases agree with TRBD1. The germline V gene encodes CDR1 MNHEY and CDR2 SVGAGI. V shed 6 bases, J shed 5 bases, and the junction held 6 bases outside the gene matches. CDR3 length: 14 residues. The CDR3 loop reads CASSHPGQGTEAFF. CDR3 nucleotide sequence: TGTGCCAGCAGCCATCCGGGACAGGGGACTGAAGCTTTCTTT.

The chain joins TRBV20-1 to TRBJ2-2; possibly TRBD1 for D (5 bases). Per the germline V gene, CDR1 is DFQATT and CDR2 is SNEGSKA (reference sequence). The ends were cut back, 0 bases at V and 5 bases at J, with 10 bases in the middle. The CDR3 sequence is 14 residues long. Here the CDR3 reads CSARDWGDTGELFF. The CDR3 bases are TGCAGTGCTAGAGATTGGGGCGATACCGGGGAGCTGTTTTTT.

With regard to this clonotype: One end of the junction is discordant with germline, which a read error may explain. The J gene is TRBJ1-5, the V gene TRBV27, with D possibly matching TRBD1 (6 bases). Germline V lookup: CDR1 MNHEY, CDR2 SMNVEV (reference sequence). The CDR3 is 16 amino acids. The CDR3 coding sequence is TGTGCCTGCAGTTTATCCGGACAGAATAGCAATCAGCCCCAGCATTTT. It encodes CACSLSGQNSNQPQHF.

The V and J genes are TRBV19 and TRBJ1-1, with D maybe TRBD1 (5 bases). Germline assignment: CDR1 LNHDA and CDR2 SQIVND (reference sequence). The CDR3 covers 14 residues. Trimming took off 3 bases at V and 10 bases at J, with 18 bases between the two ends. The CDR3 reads CASSIPPGPQGAFF. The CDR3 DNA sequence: TGTGCCAGTAGTATCCCACCGGGACCCCAGGGAGCTTTCTTT. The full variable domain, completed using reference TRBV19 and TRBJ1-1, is DGGITQSPKYLFRKEGQNVTLSCEQNLNHDAMYWYRQDPGQGLRLIYYSQIVNDFQKGDIAEGYSVSREKKESFPLTVTSAQKNPTAFYLCASSIPPGPQGAFFGQGTRLTVV.

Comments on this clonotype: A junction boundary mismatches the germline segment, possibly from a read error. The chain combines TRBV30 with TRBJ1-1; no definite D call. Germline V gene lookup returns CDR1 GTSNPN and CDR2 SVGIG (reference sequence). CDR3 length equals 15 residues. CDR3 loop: CAWSPPDKFDTEASF. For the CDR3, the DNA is TGTGCCTGGAGTCCCCCCGACAAGTTCGACACTGAAGCTTCCTTT.

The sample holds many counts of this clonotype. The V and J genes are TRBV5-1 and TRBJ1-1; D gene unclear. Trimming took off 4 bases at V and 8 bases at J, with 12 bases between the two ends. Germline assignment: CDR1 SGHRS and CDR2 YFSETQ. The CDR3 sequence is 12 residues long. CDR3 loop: CASSALDGEAFF. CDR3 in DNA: TGCGCCAGCAGCGCCCTGGACGGCGAAGCTTTCTTT.

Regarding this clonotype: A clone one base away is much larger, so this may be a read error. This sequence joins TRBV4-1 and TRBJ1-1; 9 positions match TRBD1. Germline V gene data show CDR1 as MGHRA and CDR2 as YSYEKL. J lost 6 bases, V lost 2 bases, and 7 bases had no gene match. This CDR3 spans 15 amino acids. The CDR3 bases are TGCGCCAGCAGCCAACCTTGGACAGGGGACCCTGAAGCTTTCTTT. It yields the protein CASSQPWTGDPEAFF.

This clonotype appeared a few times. CDR3 in amino acids: CASSETDLTAYPDTQYF. In DNA, the CDR3 is TGTGCCAGCAGTGAAACTGATTTGACAGCCTACCCGGATACGCAGTATTTT. The chain is built from TRBV2 and TRBJ2-3, with D possibly TRBD1 on 5 matching bases. Between the trimmed V and J ends, which lost 2 bases and 6 bases, there was a span of 21 bases. The CDR3 is made up of 17 amino acids. The germline V gene has CDR1 SNHLY and CDR2 FYNNEI.

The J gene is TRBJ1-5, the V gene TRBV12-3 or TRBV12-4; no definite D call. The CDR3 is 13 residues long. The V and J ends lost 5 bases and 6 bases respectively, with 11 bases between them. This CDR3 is CASSLTTLQPQHF. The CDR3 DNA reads TGTGCCAGCAGTCTAACGACACTTCAGCCCCAGCATTTT.